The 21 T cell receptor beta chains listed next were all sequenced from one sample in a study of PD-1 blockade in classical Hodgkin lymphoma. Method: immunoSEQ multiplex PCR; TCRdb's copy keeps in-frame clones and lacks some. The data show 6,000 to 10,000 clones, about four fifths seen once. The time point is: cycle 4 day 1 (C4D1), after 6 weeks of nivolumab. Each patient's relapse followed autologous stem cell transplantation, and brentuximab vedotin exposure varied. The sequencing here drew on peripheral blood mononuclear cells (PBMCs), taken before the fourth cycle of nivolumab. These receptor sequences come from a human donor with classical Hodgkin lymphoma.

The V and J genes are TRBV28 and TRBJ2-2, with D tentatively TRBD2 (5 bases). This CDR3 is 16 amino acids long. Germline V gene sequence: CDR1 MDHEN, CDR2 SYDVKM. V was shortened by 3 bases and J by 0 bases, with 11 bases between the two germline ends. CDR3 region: CASSFPGLSNTGELFF. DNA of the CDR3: TGTGCCAGCAGTTTTCCCGGACTCTCGAACACCGGGGAGCTGTTTTTT.

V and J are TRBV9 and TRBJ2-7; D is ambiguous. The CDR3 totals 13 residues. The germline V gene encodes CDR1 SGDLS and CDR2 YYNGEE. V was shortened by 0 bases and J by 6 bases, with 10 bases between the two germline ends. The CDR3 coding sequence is TGTGCCAGCAGCGTAGATGATTGGGGCGAGCAGTACTTC. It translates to CASSVDDWGEQYF. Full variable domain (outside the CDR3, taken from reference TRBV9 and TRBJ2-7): DSGVTQTPKHLITATGQRVTLRCSPRSGDLSVYWYQQSLDQGLQFLIQYYNGEERAKGNILERFSAQQFPDLHSELNLSSLELGDSALYFCASSVDDWGEQYFGPGTRLTVT.

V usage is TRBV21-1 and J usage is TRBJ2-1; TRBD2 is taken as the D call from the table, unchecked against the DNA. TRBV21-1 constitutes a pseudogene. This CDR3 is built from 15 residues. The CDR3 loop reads CASRTRRVDYNEQFF. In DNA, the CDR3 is TGTGCCAGCAGGACACGGCGGGTGGACTACAATGAGCAGTTCTTC.

The CDR3 DNA reads TGTGCCAGCAAATACGGACAGGGGGCTGGTGGGGCCAACGTCCTGACTTTC. Encoded protein: CASKYGQGAGGANVLTF. The chain links TRBV19 to TRBJ2-6; 11 positions match TRBD1. CDR1 and CDR2 (germline): LNHDA, SQIVND (reference sequence). With V trimmed by 9 bases and J by 3 bases, 10 bases remained unmatched. This CDR3 spans 17 amino acids.

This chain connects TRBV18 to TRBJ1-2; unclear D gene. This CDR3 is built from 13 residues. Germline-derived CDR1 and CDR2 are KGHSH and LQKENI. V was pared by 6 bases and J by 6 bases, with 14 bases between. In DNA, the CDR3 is TGTGCCAGCTCCATCGACGAGAGGAATGGCTACACCTTC. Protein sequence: CASSIDERNGYTF.

Here the CDR3 DNA reads TGTGCCAGCAGCTTTAGACGATTCGGGGGGCCCGGGGAGCTGTTTTTT. Protein: CASSFRRFGGPGELFF. The chain has TRBV11-3 and TRBJ2-2; D might be TRBD2 (7 bases). CDR3 size: 16 residues. Trimming left V 3 bases short and J 6 bases short, with 17 bases between. The germline CDR1 and CDR2 sequences are SGHNT and YENEEA.

The DNA of the CDR3 is TGTGCCAGCAGCTTTAGCGGGACCCACGAGCAGTACTTC. It encodes CASSFSGTHEQYF. The V and J genes are TRBV5-4 and TRBJ2-7, with 8 bases aligning to TRBD2. Germline V gene lookup returns CDR1 SGHNT and CDR2 YYREEE (reference sequence). J was trimmed by 5 bases and V by 2 bases; bases with no gene match: 3. This CDR3 has 13 amino acids.

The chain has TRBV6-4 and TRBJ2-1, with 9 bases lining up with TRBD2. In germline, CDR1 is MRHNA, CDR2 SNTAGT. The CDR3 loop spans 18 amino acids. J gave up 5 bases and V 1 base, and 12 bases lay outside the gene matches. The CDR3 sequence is CASSDFLIAAGGHNEQFF. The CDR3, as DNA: TGTGCCAGCAGTGACTTCTTGATTGCAGCGGGAGGACACAATGAGCAGTTCTTC.

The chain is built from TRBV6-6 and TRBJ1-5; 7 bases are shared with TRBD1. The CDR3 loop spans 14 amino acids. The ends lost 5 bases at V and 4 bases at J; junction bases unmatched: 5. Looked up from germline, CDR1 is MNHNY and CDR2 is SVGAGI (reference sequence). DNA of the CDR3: TGTGCCAGCAGTCCGGGACAGAAGAATCAGCCCCAGCATTTT. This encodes CASSPGQKNQPQHF.

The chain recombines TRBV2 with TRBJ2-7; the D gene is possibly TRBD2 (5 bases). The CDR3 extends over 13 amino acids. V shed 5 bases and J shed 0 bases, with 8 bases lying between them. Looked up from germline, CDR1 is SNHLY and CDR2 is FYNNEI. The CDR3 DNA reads TGTGCCAGCAGTCGGGGTGGCTCCTACGAGCAGTACTTC. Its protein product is CASSRGGSYEQYF.

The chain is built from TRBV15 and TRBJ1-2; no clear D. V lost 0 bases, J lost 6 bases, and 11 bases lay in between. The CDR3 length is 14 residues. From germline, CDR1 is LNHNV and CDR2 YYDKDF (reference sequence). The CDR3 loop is CATSREVNIDGYTF. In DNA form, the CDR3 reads TGTGCCACCAGCAGAGAGGTCAACATTGATGGCTACACCTTC. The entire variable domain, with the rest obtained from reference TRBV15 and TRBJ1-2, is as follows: DAMVIQNPRYQVTQFGKPVTLSCSQTLNHNVMYWYQQKSSQAPKLLFHYYDKDFNNEADTPDNFQSRRPNTSFCFLDIRSPGLGDTAMYLCATSREVNIDGYTFGSGTRLTVV.

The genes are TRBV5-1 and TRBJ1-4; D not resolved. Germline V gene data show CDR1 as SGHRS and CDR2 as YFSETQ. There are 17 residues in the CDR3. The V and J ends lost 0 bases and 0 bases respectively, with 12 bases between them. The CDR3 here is CASSLGAAGTTNEKLFF. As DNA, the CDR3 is TGCGCCAGCAGCTTGGGGGCGGCGGGGACAACTAATGAAAAACTGTTTTTT. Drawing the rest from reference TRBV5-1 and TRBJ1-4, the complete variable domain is KAGVTQTPRYLIKTRGQQVTLSCSPISGHRSVSWYQQTPGQGLQFLFEYFSETQRNKGNFPGRFSGRQFSNSRSEMNVSTLELGDSALYLCASSLGAAGTTNEKLFFGSGTQLSVL.

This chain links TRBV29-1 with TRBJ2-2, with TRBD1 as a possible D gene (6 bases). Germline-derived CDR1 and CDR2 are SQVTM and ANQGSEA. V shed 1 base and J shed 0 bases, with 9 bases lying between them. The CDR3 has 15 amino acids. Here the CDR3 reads CSVEGTETNTGELFF. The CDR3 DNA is TGCAGCGTTGAAGGGACAGAGACGAACACCGGGGAGCTGTTTTTT.

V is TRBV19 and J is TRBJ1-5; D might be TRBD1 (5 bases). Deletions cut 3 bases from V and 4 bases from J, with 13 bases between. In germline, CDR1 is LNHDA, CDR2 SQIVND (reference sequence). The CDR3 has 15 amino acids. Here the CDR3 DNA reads TGTGCCAGTAGTATCTTACAGGAGGGGAATCAGCCCCAGCATTTT. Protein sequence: CASSILQEGNQPQHF.

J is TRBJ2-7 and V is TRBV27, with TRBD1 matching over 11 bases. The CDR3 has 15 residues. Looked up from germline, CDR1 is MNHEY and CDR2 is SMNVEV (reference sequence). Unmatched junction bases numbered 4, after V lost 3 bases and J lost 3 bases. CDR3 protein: CASSFGTGGDYEQYF. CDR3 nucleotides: TGTGCCAGCAGTTTCGGGACAGGGGGGGACTACGAGCAGTACTTC.

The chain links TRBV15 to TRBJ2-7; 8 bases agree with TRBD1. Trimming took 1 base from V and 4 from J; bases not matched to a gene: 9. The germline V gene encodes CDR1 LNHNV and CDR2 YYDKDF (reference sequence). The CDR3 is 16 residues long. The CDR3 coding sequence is TGTGCCACCAGCAGAGGGGGACAGGAAGGTCGGTACGAGCAGTACTTC. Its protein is CATSRGGQEGRYEQYF.

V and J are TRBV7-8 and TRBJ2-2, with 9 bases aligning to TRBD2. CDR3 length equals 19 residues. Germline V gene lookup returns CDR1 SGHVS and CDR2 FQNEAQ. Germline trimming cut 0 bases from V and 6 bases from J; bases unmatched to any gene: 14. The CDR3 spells CASSLASRRGGAVPGELFF. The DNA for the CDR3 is TGTGCCAGCAGCTTAGCGTCGAGGCGGGGGGGCGCGGTGCCCGGGGAGCTGTTTTTT.

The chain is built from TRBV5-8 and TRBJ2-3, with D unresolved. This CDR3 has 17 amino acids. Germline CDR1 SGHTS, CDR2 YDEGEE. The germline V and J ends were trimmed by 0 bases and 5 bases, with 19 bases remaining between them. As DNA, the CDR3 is TGTGCCAGCAGCTTGGGGCTGCATTACAGCAGGAGAGATACGCAGTATTTT. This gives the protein CASSLGLHYSRRDTQYF. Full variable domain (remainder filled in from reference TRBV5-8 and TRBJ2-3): EAGVTQSPTHLIKTRGQQATLRCSPISGHTSVYWYQQALGLGLQFLLWYDEGEERNRGNFPPRFSGRQFPNYSSELNVNALELEDSALYLCASSLGLHYSRRDTQYFGPGTRLTVL.

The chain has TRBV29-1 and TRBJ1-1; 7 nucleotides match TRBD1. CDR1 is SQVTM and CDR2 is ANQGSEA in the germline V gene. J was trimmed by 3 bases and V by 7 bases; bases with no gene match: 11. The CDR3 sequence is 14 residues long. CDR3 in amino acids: CSAGGGGRDTEAFF. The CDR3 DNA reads TGCAGCGCAGGGGGGGGAGGTAGGGACACTGAAGCTTTCTTT.

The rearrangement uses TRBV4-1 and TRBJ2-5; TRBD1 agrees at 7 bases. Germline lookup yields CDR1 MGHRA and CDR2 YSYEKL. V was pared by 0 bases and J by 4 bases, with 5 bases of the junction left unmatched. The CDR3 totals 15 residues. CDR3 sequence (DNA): TGCGCCAGCAGCCAAGAGGGGACAGTGCGAGAGACCCAGTACTTC. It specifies CASSQEGTVRETQYF.

The DNA of the CDR3 is TGTGCCAGCAGCTTGGTAGAGAATCTAGCGGGAGTTAATGAGCAGTTCTTC. It translates to CASSLVENLAGVNEQFF. The chain joins TRBV5-8 to TRBJ2-1; 10 bases fit TRBD2. This CDR3 contains 17 residues. V lost 0 bases, J lost 7 bases, and 10 bases stayed unmatched. Germline CDR1 and CDR2: SGHTS and YDEGEE.